The 26 T cell receptor beta chains below were found in one sample sequenced in a study of cytotoxic CD8 clonotypes in ibrutinib-treated CLL. TCRdb's copy holds only in-frame clones and misses some; the assay was immunoSEQ multiplex PCR. The repertoire has about 140,000 clones, 70% to 80% of them found once; the top ten carry under 35%. The sequencing here drew on PBMCs, taken after 12 months of ibrutinib treatment. The receptor source for this set is a human donor with chronic lymphocytic leukemia.

The V gene is TRBV12-1, the J gene TRBJ1-4; the DNA was not compared with TRBD1, the D call given in the table. TRBV12-1 is a recognized pseudogene. CDR3 length equals 16 residues. CDR3 coding DNA: TGTGCCAGCAGCGCCACAGGGGGCTGTACTAATGAAAAACTGTTTTTT. It translates to CASSATGGCTNEKLFF.

As concerns this clone: Within the sample, other DNA sequences also encode this same CDR3. The chain employs TRBV18 and TRBJ1-5, with D uncertain. CDR3 length: 13 amino acids. Germline V CDR1 and CDR2: KGHSH, LQKENI. V was shortened by 3 bases and J by 2 bases, with 5 bases between the two germline ends. The CDR3 here is CASSPDRNQPQHF. In DNA form, the CDR3 reads TGTGCCAGCTCACCCGATCGCAATCAGCCCCAGCATTTT.

This chain connects TRBV4-2 to TRBJ2-5; TRBD1 aligns across 10 bases. Germline CDR1 is LGHNA and CDR2 is YNFKEQ. The length of the CDR3 is 20 residues. Unmatched junction bases numbered 18, after V lost 4 bases and J lost 1 base. DNA of the CDR3: TGTGCCAGCAGCCCCTTTACGCCGGGACAGGGGACCGGGGGCCAAGAGACCCAGTACTTC. This sequence encodes CASSPFTPGQGTGGQETQYF.

This clone was counted a few times. The chain links TRBV9 to TRBJ2-7; D is possibly TRBD2 (6 bases). From germline, CDR1 is SGDLS and CDR2 YYNGEE. The CDR3 sequence is 13 residues long. Trimming took 3 bases from V and 5 from J, leaving 12 bases between them. The CDR3 DNA reads TGTGCCAGCAGCGGCGGAGGGAGCCACGAGCAGTACTTC. Translating gives CASSGGGSHEQYF.

The chain is built from TRBV7-2 and TRBJ1-6, with TRBD1 matching 8 bases. CDR1 SGHTA and CDR2 FQGNSA come from the germline V gene. With V trimmed by 4 bases and J by 7 bases, 6 bases remained unmatched. The CDR3 length is 15 residues. The CDR3 loop reads CASSSWTGLNSPLHF. The DNA of the CDR3 is TGTGCCAGCAGCTCTTGGACAGGGTTGAATTCACCCCTCCACTTT. Filled out from reference TRBV7-2 and TRBJ1-6, the complete variable domain reads GAGVSQSPSNKVTEKGKDVELRCDPISGHTALYWYRQSLGQGLEFLIYFQGNSAPDKSGLPSDRFSAERTGGSVSTLTIQRTQQEDSAVYLCASSSWTGLNSPLHFGNGTRLTVT.

The V gene is TRBV2, the J gene TRBJ2-1; 8 bases align to TRBD2. The germline V gene has CDR1 SNHLY and CDR2 FYNNEI. Trimming took 5 bases from V and 5 from J; bases not matched to a gene: 2. CDR3 size: 13 residues. CDR3 amino acids: CASSPGGDNEQFF. The CDR3, as DNA: TGTGCCAGCAGTCCGGGAGGGGACAATGAGCAGTTCTTC.

This clone was counted a few times. V usage is TRBV30 and J usage is TRBJ1-2; maybe TRBD1 (6 bases). The CDR3 totals 14 residues. Germline V lookup: CDR1 GTSNPN, CDR2 SVGIG (reference sequence). Trimming shortened V by 1 base and J by 3 bases, and 12 bases separated the two germline ends. In DNA, the CDR3 is TGTGCCTGGAGTGCCCCCCGACAGGACTATGGCTACACCTTC. It encodes CAWSAPRQDYGYTF.

The chain links TRBV2 to TRBJ2-1, with 12 bases aligning to TRBD2. The ends lost 7 bases at V and 5 bases at J; junction bases unmatched: 6. The CDR3 spans 15 residues. Germline V gene lookup returns CDR1 SNHLY and CDR2 FYNNEI. CDR3 DNA: TGTGCCAGCACCAAACTAGCGGGGGGAGACAATGAGCAGTTCTTC. It translates to CASTKLAGGDNEQFF.

The genes are TRBV6-1 and TRBJ2-7; 13 bases line up with TRBD2. Germline CDR1 reads MNHNS; CDR2 reads SASEGT. The CDR3 is made up of 16 amino acids. The V segment lost 4 bases and the J segment 3 bases; nucleotides outside the gene matches: 6. The CDR3 DNA reads as TGTGCCAGCAGTGTAACGGGACTAGCGGGGATCTACGAGCAGTACTTC. Amino acids: CASSVTGLAGIYEQYF.

In its sample, this clone was seen a few times. The V gene is TRBV2, the J gene TRBJ1-5; tentatively, D is TRBD1 (5 bases). From germline, CDR1 is SNHLY and CDR2 FYNNEI. The CDR3 runs to 21 residues. V gave up 5 bases and J gave up 2 bases, with 31 bases separating them. Here the CDR3 reads CASSPTRGGRGPSAGNQPQHF. CDR3 nucleotides: TGTGCCAGCAGTCCCACACGCGGGGGGAGGGGACCCTCGGCAGGCAATCAGCCCCAGCATTTT.

The chain employs TRBV20-1 and TRBJ2-3, with D hard to call. The CDR3 totals 11 residues. V was pared by 3 bases and J by 4 bases, with 5 bases between. CDR1 is DFQATT and CDR2 is SNEGSKA in the germline V gene (reference sequence). The CDR3 protein is CSASHADTQYF. The DNA for the CDR3 is TGCAGTGCTAGTCACGCAGATACGCAGTATTTT.

This chain uses TRBV6-1 with TRBJ1-5; no firm D call. Germline V lookup: CDR1 MNHNS, CDR2 SASEGT. The CDR3 covers 15 residues. Trimming cost V 3 bases and J 0 bases, with 9 bases left between them. The CDR3 DNA reads as TGTGCCAGCAGTGAGTCAAGAGTTAGCAATCAGCCCCAGCATTTT. Residues: CASSESRVSNQPQHF.

The table lists this clone with a few counts. The chain is built from TRBV2 and TRBJ2-3, with D maybe TRBD1 (5 bases). CDR1 is SNHLY, CDR2 FYNNEI, per germline. Trimming stripped 2 bases from V and 7 bases from J, with 10 bases between. The CDR3 runs to 13 residues. CDR3 loop: CASSESQGNTQYF. DNA of the CDR3: TGTGCCAGCAGTGAAAGTCAGGGTAATACGCAGTATTTT.

This clone occurred a few times. The chain carries TRBV5-5 and TRBJ1-4; no firm D call. CDR1 and CDR2 (germline): SGHKS, YYEKEE (reference sequence). The CDR3 is 12 amino acids. The V end lost 1 base, the J end lost 5 bases, and 3 bases lay between the germline ends. The CDR3 protein is CASSLLNEKLFF. In DNA, the CDR3 is TGTGCCAGCAGCTTGTTAAATGAAAAACTGTTTTTT.

The gene calls are TRBV10-3 and TRBJ1-1; D is unresolved. Germline-derived CDR1 and CDR2 are ENHRY and SYGVKD. CDR3 length: 12 amino acids. Trimming cost V 4 bases and J 1 base, with 4 bases left between them. CDR3 region: CAISAANTEAFF. The DNA for the CDR3 is TGTGCCATCAGTGCTGCGAACACTGAAGCTTTCTTT.

The chain uses TRBV2 and TRBJ1-1; D not resolved. Germline CDR1 is SNHLY and CDR2 is FYNNEI. CDR3 length: 10 residues. The ends were cut back, 8 bases at V and 4 bases at J, with 5 bases in the middle. The CDR3 sequence: CASQPTEAFF. CDR3 DNA: TGTGCCAGCCAGCCCACTGAAGCTTTCTTT. The complete variable domain, with remaining parts taken from reference TRBV2 and TRBJ1-1, reads EPEVTQTPSHQVTQMGQEVILRCVPISNHLYFYWYRQILGQKVEFLVSFYNNEISEKSEIFDDQFSVERPDGSNFTLKIRSTKLEDSAMYFCASQPTEAFFGQGTRLTVV.

This clone was detected many times. V is TRBV28 and J is TRBJ1-2; D not certain. CDR1 and CDR2 from the germline V gene are MDHEN and SYDVKM. The CDR3 loop spans 17 amino acids. Between the trimmed V and J ends, which lost 3 bases and 4 bases, there was a span of 21 bases. The chain's CDR3 is CASSLSGPLERRYGYTF. CDR3 DNA: TGTGCCAGCAGTTTGAGTGGCCCTCTCGAGCGTCGCTATGGCTACACCTTC.

This clone has only one observation. The V call is TRBV7-6, the J call TRBJ2-2; 7 nucleotides align to TRBD1. Germline CDR1 is SGHVS and CDR2 is FNYEAQ. Unmatched junction bases numbered 3, after V lost 4 bases and J lost 4 bases. The CDR3 is 14 amino acids. The CDR3: CASSSWTGTGELFF. In DNA form, the CDR3 reads TGTGCCAGCAGCTCCTGGACAGGCACCGGGGAGCTGTTTTTT.

This sequence joins TRBV2 and TRBJ2-1, with D perhaps TRBD1 (6 bases). Germline CDR1 SNHLY, CDR2 FYNNEI. The length of the CDR3 is 12 residues. The V end was cut by 7 bases, the J end by 5 bases, with 9 bases between. CDR3 DNA sequence: TGTGCCAGCAAGAGACAGGACAATGAGCAGTTCTTC. Translated: CASKRQDNEQFF.

This clone showed up just once. The V and J genes are TRBV28 and TRBJ2-7; D is ambiguous. CDR1 is MDHEN and CDR2 is SYDVKM in the germline V gene. This CDR3 has 13 residues. V was shortened by 2 bases and J by 13 bases, with 18 bases between the two germline ends. CDR3 amino acids: CASSLPTGSSPYF. The CDR3 DNA reads TGTGCCAGCAGTTTACCTACCGGGTCCTCCCCTTACTTC. The full variable domain, rest sourced from reference TRBV28 and TRBJ2-7, is DVKVTQSSRYLVKRTGEKVFLECVQDMDHENMFWYRQDPGLGLRLIYFSYDVKMKEKGDIPEGYSVSREKKERFSLILESASTNQTSMYLCASSLPTGSSPYFGPGTRLTVT.

The V and J genes are TRBV6-6 and TRBJ2-3; D is ambiguous. Germline CDR1 and CDR2: MNHNY and SVGAGI (reference sequence). V lost 4 bases and J lost 3, with 8 bases in between. The CDR3 is 13 amino acids. The CDR3 DNA follows: TGTGCCAGCAGTTCCCCAGGTACAGATACGCAGTATTTT. Residues: CASSSPGTDTQYF.

The rearrangement uses TRBV7-2 and TRBJ1-2; D gene uncertain. The length of the CDR3 is 13 residues. The V gene lost 1 base and the J gene lost 6 bases, with 9 bases spanning the gap. Germline V gene data show CDR1 as SGHTA and CDR2 as FQGNSA. In DNA, the CDR3 is TGTGCCAGCAGCTTAGTTGCCGGGGATGGCTACACCTTC. Translated, it gives CASSLVAGDGYTF.

This chain connects TRBV25-1 to TRBJ1-1; D unclear. Trimming cost V 3 bases and J 2 bases, with 4 bases left between them. The CDR3 totals 12 residues. In germline, CDR1 is MGHDK, CDR2 SYGVNS. The CDR3: CASSDSNTEAFF. Here the CDR3 DNA reads TGTGCCAGCAGTGACAGCAACACTGAAGCTTTCTTT.

This clone was seen ten or more times. V and J are TRBV19 and TRBJ2-7, with a possible D match to TRBD1 (6 bases). V was clipped by 6 bases and J by 5 bases, with 20 bases between them. Germline-derived CDR1 and CDR2 are LNHDA and SQIVND (reference sequence). CDR3 length: 15 amino acids. CDR3 coding DNA: TGTGCCAGTAGCTCGCGAGATGGGGGCCCCCACGAGCAGTACTTC. Protein sequence: CASSSRDGGPHEQYF.

A word on this clone: At one boundary the junction diverges from the germline segment, which might be a read error. J is TRBJ1-1 and V is TRBV7-7; D ambiguous. CDR1 is SSHAT, CDR2 FNYEAQ, per germline (reference sequence). There are 13 residues in the CDR3. CDR3 residues: CASSLQVNTEAFF. In DNA, the CDR3 is TGTGCTAGCAGCTTACAAGTGAACACTGAAGCTTTCTTT. Drawing the rest from reference TRBV7-7 and TRBJ1-1, the complete variable domain is GAGVSQSPRYKVTKRGQDVTLRCDPISSHATLYWYQQALGQGPEFLTYFNYEAQPDKSGLPSDRFSAERPEGSISTLTIQRTEQRDSAMYRCASSLQVNTEAFFGQGTRLTVV.

This chain connects TRBV7-9 to TRBJ1-2; the match to TRBD1 covers 9 bases. V lost 5 bases, J lost 8 bases, and 15 bases stayed unmatched. Germline V gene sequence: CDR1 SEHNR, CDR2 FQNEAQ (reference sequence). CDR3 length: 16 residues. In DNA form, the CDR3 reads TGTGCCAGCAGCCAAATAAACCTTAACAGGGGGCAAGGCTACACCTTC. Its protein product is CASSQINLNRGQGYTF.